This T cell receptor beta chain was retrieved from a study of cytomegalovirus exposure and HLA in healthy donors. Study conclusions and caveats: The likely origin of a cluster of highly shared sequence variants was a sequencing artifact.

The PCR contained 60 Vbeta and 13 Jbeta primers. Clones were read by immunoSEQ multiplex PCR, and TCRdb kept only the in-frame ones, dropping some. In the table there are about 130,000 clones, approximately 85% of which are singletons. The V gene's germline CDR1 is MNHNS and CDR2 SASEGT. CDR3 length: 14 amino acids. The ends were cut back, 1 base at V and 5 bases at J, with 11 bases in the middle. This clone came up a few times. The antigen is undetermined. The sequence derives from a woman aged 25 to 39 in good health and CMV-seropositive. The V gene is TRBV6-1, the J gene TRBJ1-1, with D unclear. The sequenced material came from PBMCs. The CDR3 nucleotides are TGTGCCAGCAGTGAAGGCCCAGGAGGGACTGAAGCTTTCTTT. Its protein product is CASSEGPGGTEAFF.